This TCR beta chain was found in a study of blood T cells in healthy people across ages. Alongside a J-beta primer mix, a sample-barcoded 5' primer served in a second PCR lasting about 6 to 12 cycles. From the 5' RACE reads, TCRdb called clonotypes with MiXCR, one entry per CDR3 protein. The profile shows under 800,000 distinct CDR3 sequences, 35% to 45% of them singletons. This CDR3 is built from 17 residues. Germline assignment: CDR1 SGHRS and CDR2 YFSETQ. After removal of 4 bases from V and 1 base from J, the junction contained 6 bases not matched to a gene. Study findings and constraints: Donor CMV status, an unknown factor, possibly confounded changes in expanded clonotypes.

This clonotype was recorded a few times. Antigen specificity is unknown. This TCR derives from a woman aged 60-75 years in good health. Sequences were obtained from blood. V usage is TRBV5-1 and J usage is TRBJ2-3; 13 nucleotides match TRBD2. The CDR3 region has the DNA TGCGCCAGCAGCGCAGGGACTAGCGGGGTGGGCACAGATACGCAGTATTTT. This encodes CASSAGTSGVGTDTQYF.